These 6 T cell receptor beta chains originate from one sample sequenced in a study of tissue T cells after allogeneic stem cell transplantation. TCRdb keeps only in-frame clones here, not all; method: immunoSEQ multiplex PCR. The data contain about 24,000 clones, more than 60% of them singletons. The specimen was tissue from the ileum, collected at autopsy. The origin of the receptors is a female donor older than 55 with lung cancer.

The rearrangement uses TRBV3-1 (or the pseudogene TRBV3-2) and TRBJ2-7; tentative D call: TRBD1 (5 bases). The CDR3 runs to 14 residues. Trimming cost V 1 base and J 3 bases, with 10 bases left between them. Germline lookup yields CDR1 LGHDT and CDR2 YNNKEL (reference sequence). The CDR3 coding sequence is TGTGCCAGCAGCCAAGCGGTAGGGGACTACGAGCAGTACTTC. It is translated as CASSQAVGDYEQYF.

This chain joins TRBV7-9 and TRBJ2-5, with TRBD1 identical over 10 bases. Trimming took 4 bases from V and 5 from J; bases not matched to a gene: 7. The CDR3 totals 15 residues. Germline lookup yields CDR1 SEHNR and CDR2 FQNEAQ (reference sequence). CDR3 amino acids: CASSSGQGVSETQYF. CDR3 nucleotides: TGTGCCAGCAGCTCTGGACAGGGGGTTAGCGAGACCCAGTACTTC.

This chain joins TRBV13 and TRBJ2-2; no reliable D call. Looked up from germline, CDR1 is PRHDT and CDR2 is FYEKMQ (reference sequence). Deletions cut 5 bases from V and 0 bases from J, with 13 bases between. The CDR3 covers 16 residues. The CDR3 bases are TGTGCCAGCAGCATGGACGGTCTTGCGAACACCGGGGAGCTGTTTTTT. Its translation is CASSMDGLANTGELFF.

The V call is TRBV27, the J call TRBJ2-7, with unresolved D. The V end lost 3 bases, the J end lost 6 bases, and 12 bases lay between the germline ends. The CDR3 length is 13 residues. The germline V gene encodes CDR1 MNHEY and CDR2 SMNVEV (reference sequence). CDR3 nucleotide sequence: TGTGCCAGCAGTTTTCGCCCGAGTGGCGAGCAGTACTTC. Translation: CASSFRPSGEQYF.

The chain recombines TRBV5-1 with TRBJ2-3; perhaps TRBD1 as D (5 bases). Trimming cost V 1 base and J 4 bases, with 19 bases left between them. Germline V gene lookup returns CDR1 SGHRS and CDR2 YFSETQ. The CDR3 is made up of 17 amino acids. CDR3 sequence reads: CASSLWGFASEADTQYF. CDR3 nucleotide sequence: TGCGCCAGCAGCTTGTGGGGCTTTGCTAGTGAGGCAGATACGCAGTATTTT.

The chain carries TRBV30 and TRBJ2-2; 12 positions agree with TRBD2. The CDR3 length is 15 residues. The germline CDR1 and CDR2 sequences are GTSNPN and SVGIG (reference sequence). J gave up 1 base and V 7 bases, and 4 bases lay outside the gene matches. CDR3 sequence reads: CAYLAGGWNTGELFF. As DNA, the CDR3 is TGTGCCTACCTAGCGGGGGGGTGGAACACCGGGGAGCTGTTTTTT.